Listed below are T cell receptor beta chains from one sample, sequenced in a study of blood T cells in healthy people across ages. TCRdb ran MiXCR on the 5' RACE reads and lists one entry per CDR3 protein. The sample carries 1.4 million to 1.5 million distinct CDR3 sequences, roughly 40% recorded once. The sample taken for sequencing was blood. These receptor sequences come from a woman younger than 30 in good health. The CDR3 runs from the conserved cysteine through the conserved F or W. The order of the fields is V gene, clone size, J gene, D gene, CDR3 DNA, CDR3 protein. D genes are given only for firm matches. Rows may omit the clone size; those that give it use once, few, many or a size class.

TRBV6-1,-,TRBJ1-4,-,TGTGCCAGCACCCCGGGTCTCGATAATGAAAAACTGTTCTTT,CASTPGLDNEKLFF
TRBV7-2,-,TRBJ2-7,TRBD1,TGTGCCAGCAGCCTAGGGACAGGGAGGGGCGAGCAGTACTTC,CASSLGTGRGEQYF
TRBV5-1,few,TRBJ1-1,TRBD1,TGCGCCAGCAGCGCTCAGACAGGGATCACTGAAGCTTTCTTT,CASSAQTGITEAFF
TRBV25-1,few,TRBJ2-1,-,TGTGCCAGCAGTGAAGTTGGAGGTGAGAATGAGCAGTTCTTC,CASSEVGGENEQFF
TRBV12-3/TRBV12-4,-,TRBJ1-4,-,TGTGCCAGCAGCCCCTCCGGGCAGGAAAAACTGTTTTTT,CASSPSGQEKLFF
TRBV6-5,-,TRBJ2-2,-,TGTGCCAGCACCGCCGGGACCGGGGAGCTGTTTTTT,CASTAGTGELFF
TRBV20-1,-,TRBJ1-1,-,TGCAGTGCTAGAGATCCTGTCGAGGGGACTGAAGCTTTCTTT,CSARDPVEGTEAFF
TRBV20-1,-,TRBJ2-3,TRBD2,TGCAGTGCTAGAGAACCATTAGCGGGAGTTGGAGATACGCAGTATTTT,CSAREPLAGVGDTQYF
TRBV29-1,few,TRBJ2-3,-,TGCAGCGTTGAGGGGGATGTTGGCACAGATACGCAGTATTTT,CSVEGDVGTDTQYF
TRBV20-1,-,TRBJ2-6,-,TGCAGTGCTCTCCCCACCTCTGGGGCCAACGTCCTGACTTTC,CSALPTSGANVLTF
TRBV6-2/TRBV6-3,few,TRBJ2-3,TRBD2,TGTGCCAGCAGTTACGGGCCAGCGGGAGAAATAGATACGCAGTATTTT,CASSYGPAGEIDTQYF
TRBV4-2,few,TRBJ1-6,TRBD1,TGTGCCAGCAGCCAGACCCCTTTCGGGACAGGGGTCCCCTCACCCCTCCACTTT,CASSQTPFGTGVPSPLHF
TRBV2,-,TRBJ1-4,-,TGTGCCAGCAGTGGAGATACGACAACTAATGAAAAACTGTTTTTT,CASSGDTTTNEKLFF
TRBV7-9,-,TRBJ2-5,-,TGTGCCAGCAGCTGGGCGACTATCGGGAGCGGTAATGAGCAGTACTTC,CASSWATIGSGNEQYF
TRBV11-2,-,TRBJ1-2,-,TGTGCCAGCAGCTTAGGCTCAGGGATAGGAGGCTACACCTTC,CASSLGSGIGGYTF
TRBV20-1,-,TRBJ1-6,-,TGCAGTATAAACAGGGCCAGGGATTCACCCCTCCACTTT,CSINRARDSPLHF
TRBV3-1,few,TRBJ2-1,-,TGTGCCACCCGACCAACAGGCGAGGGGTACAATGAGCAGTTCTTC,CATRPTGEGYNEQFF
TRBV29-1,few,TRBJ2-4,-,TGCAGCGCCAGGGCTGGCAAAAACATTCAGTACTTC,CSARAGKNIQYF
TRBV14,-,TRBJ2-7,-,TGTGCCAGCAGCCACATGGCTTACGAGCAGTACTTC,CASSHMAYEQYF
TRBV14,few,TRBJ2-1,TRBD2,TGTGCCAGCAGCCAAACGGGACTAGCGAATTACAATGAGCAGTTCTTC,CASSQTGLANYNEQFF
TRBV20-1,few,TRBJ2-7,-,TGCAGTGCTAGAGACCGGTATCGGTCCTACGAGCAGTACTTC,CSARDRYRSYEQYF
TRBV5-1,-,TRBJ1-1,-,TGCGCCAGCAGTTTTAGCGACAGGTTGAACACTGAAGCTTTCTTT,CASSFSDRLNTEAFF
TRBV20-1,few,TRBJ1-2,-,TGCAGTGCTAGAGATAAAGATCACACCTTC,CSARDKDHTF
TRBV9,-,TRBJ2-7,TRBD1,TGTGCCAGCAGCGGGACAGGGGTTGGCTACGAGCAGTACTTC,CASSGTGVGYEQYF
TRBV20-1,-,TRBJ1-2,TRBD1,TGCAGTGCTAGAGTCCTGGACAGGGTGGGGAATGGCTACACCTTC,CSARVLDRVGNGYTF
TRBV12-3/TRBV12-4,-,TRBJ1-2,-,TGTGCCAGCAGTGCGCTATTAGAGACGTATTATGGCTACACCTTC,CASSALLETYYGYTF